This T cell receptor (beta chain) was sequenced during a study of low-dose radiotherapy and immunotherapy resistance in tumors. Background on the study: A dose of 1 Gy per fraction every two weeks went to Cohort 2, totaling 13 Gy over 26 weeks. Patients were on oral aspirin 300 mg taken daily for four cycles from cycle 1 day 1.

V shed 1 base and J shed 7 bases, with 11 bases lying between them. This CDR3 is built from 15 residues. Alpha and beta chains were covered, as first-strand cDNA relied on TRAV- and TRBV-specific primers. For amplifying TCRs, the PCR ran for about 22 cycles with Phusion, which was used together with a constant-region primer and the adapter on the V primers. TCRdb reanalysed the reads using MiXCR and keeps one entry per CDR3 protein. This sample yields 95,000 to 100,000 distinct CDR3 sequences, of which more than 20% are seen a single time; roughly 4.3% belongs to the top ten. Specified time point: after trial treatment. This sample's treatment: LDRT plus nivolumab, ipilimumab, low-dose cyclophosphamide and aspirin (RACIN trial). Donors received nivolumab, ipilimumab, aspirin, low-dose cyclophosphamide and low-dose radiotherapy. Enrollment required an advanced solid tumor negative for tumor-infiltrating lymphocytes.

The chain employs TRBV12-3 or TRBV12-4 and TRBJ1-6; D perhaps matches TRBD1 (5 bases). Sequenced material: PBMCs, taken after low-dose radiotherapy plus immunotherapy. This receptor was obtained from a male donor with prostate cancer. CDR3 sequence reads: CASSLVGVNNSPLHF. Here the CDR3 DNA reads TGTGCCAGCAGTTTAGTAGGGGTCAACAATTCACCCCTCCACTTT.